Following are 8 T cell receptor beta chains from one sample sequenced in a study of beta chain features in type 1 diabetes. Study-level points and caveats: All four CD4+ subsets of Type 1 diabetes patients contained TCRB CDR3s that were moderately but significantly shorter.

Their specific antigens are unknown. Expressed TCRB transcripts were sequenced because the isolated RNA had all been reverse transcribed beforehand. Sequenced by immunoSEQ multiplex PCR; TCRdb stores in-frame clones only, minus some. The sample lists 120,000 to 150,000 clones; about 13% were seen once. The sample comprised central memory CD4+ T cells from blood. The receptors derive from a man aged 18 to 35 with type 1 diabetes.

This clone has just a few counts. The chain couples TRBV30 to TRBJ2-1, with D perhaps TRBD2 (6 bases). V was shortened by 0 bases and J by 5 bases, with 11 bases between the two germline ends. The CDR3 is made up of 14 amino acids. Per germline, CDR1 GTSNPN and CDR2 SVGIG (reference sequence). The CDR3 nucleotides read TGTGCCTGGAGTGTAACGGGGGTCAACAATGAGCAGTTCTTC. It specifies CAWSVTGVNNEQFF.

The chain recombines TRBV19 with TRBJ2-2, with D possibly being TRBD1 or TRBD2 (5 bases each). Per the germline V gene, CDR1 is LNHDA and CDR2 is SQIVND (reference sequence). The CDR3 is made up of 17 amino acids. Trimming took 0 bases from V and 4 from J, leaving 15 bases between them. CDR3 in amino acids: CASSIDGPRGGTGELFF. As DNA, the CDR3 is TGTGCCAGTAGTATAGACGGACCCCGGGGCGGCACCGGGGAGCTGTTTTTT.

This clone was seen more than once but under ten times. The CDR3 nucleotides read TGTGCCAGTAGTATAGGAGGGGCCGCGCCTGGGACTGAAGCTTTCTTT. Protein product: CASSIGGAAPGTEAFF. The chain recombines TRBV19 with TRBJ1-1; maybe TRBD1 (5 bases). V was cut by 1 base and J by 5 bases, with 17 bases left in between. Germline V gene lookup returns CDR1 LNHDA and CDR2 SQIVND (reference sequence). The CDR3 spans 16 residues.

This clone was counted only a few times. The CDR3 coding sequence is TGTGCCAGTATCGCACCGGGACTCCATTCACCCCTCCACTTT. Its protein product is CASIAPGLHSPLHF. The gene calls are TRBV19 and TRBJ1-6; tentative D call: TRBD1 (5 bases). This CDR3 contains 14 residues. Looked up from germline, CDR1 is LNHDA and CDR2 is SQIVND (reference sequence). Trimming cost V 7 bases and J 8 bases, with 15 bases left between them. Together with reference TRBV19 and TRBJ1-6, the CDR3 gives the full variable domain: DGGITQSPKYLFRKEGQNVTLSCEQNLNHDAMYWYRQDPGQGLRLIYYSQIVNDFQKGDIAEGYSVSREKKESFPLTVTSAQKNPTAFYLCASIAPGLHSPLHFGNGTRLTVT.

In its sample, this clone was seen many times. V is TRBV7-9 and J is TRBJ1-2, with unresolved D. Trimming stripped 1 base from V and 3 bases from J, with 3 bases between. Germline-derived CDR1 and CDR2 are SEHNR and FQNEAQ (reference sequence). The CDR3 runs 12 residues. CDR3 nucleotides: TGTGCCAGCAGCTTAGGAGACTATGGCTACACCTTC. As protein: CASSLGDYGYTF.

The rearrangement links TRBV2 to TRBJ2-4, with 7 bases lining up with TRBD1. The CDR3 has 14 residues. CDR1 and CDR2 (germline): SNHLY, FYNNEI. The chain's CDR3 is CASRGLLAKNIQYF. CDR3 bases: TGTGCTTCTAGGGGGCTCCTAGCCAAAAACATTCAGTACTTC. Supplemented by reference TRBV2 and TRBJ2-4, the full variable domain reads EPEVTQTPSHQVTQMGQEVILRCVPISNHLYFYWYRQILGQKVEFLVSFYNNEISEKSEIFDDQFSVERPDGSNFTLKIRSTKLEDSAMYFCASRGLLAKNIQYFGAGTRLSVL.

The chain has TRBV5-6 and TRBJ2-7, with D uncertain. The germline V gene encodes CDR1 SGHDT and CDR2 YYEEEE. The germline V and J ends were trimmed by 0 bases and 7 bases, with 8 bases remaining between them. CDR3 length: 12 amino acids. The CDR3 DNA reads TGTGCCAGCAGCTTGGGAGTTGGGGAGCAGTACTTC. Protein product: CASSLGVGEQYF.

This clone was seen a handful of times. Other DNA sequences from this sample encode an identical CDR3 as well. This sequence joins TRBV18 and TRBJ1-2; TRBD1 might be the D (5 bases). The germline V gene has CDR1 KGHSH and CDR2 LQKENI. Trimming removed 0 bases from V and 5 bases from J, with 7 bases in between. CDR3 length: 13 amino acids. The CDR3 DNA is TGTGCCAGCTCACCACCGGGGGATTATGGCTACACCTTC. Translating it yields CASSPPGDYGYTF.